This paragraph reports one T cell receptor (beta chain). Its antigen is unidentified. This may be a read error: a much more frequent sequence differs by one nucleotide. The data were obtained in a study of T cells after yellow fever vaccination. Study summary: Some fractions had low cell numbers, and these were prepared with SMART-Seq v4 Ultra Low Input.

TCRdb independently ran MiXCR on the 5' RACE reads; one entry per CDR3 protein. The sample has a few hundred thousand distinct CDR3 sequences, roughly 4% seen once. Trimming left V 1 base short and J 6 bases short, with 16 bases between. CDR3 length: 15 amino acids. Germline CDR1 is MNHEY and CDR2 is SVGAGI. Study-level findings and limits: Subsequent to the booster, the majority of primary-vaccination clones reappeared (around 95% CD4, approximately 90% CD8). A small share of clonotypes appeared in both CD4 and CD8 compartments.

The receptor was isolated from a man aged 18 to 35 who received the YFV17D yellow fever vaccine. The sample was PBMCs, taken 5 days after the yellow fever booster vaccination. The chain links TRBV6-5 to TRBJ2-7; a weak D match, TRBD2 (6 bases). CDR3 protein: CASSYWISEGSEQYF. The CDR3 region has the DNA TGTGCCAGCAGTTACTGGATCTCGGAGGGATCCGAGCAGTACTTC.